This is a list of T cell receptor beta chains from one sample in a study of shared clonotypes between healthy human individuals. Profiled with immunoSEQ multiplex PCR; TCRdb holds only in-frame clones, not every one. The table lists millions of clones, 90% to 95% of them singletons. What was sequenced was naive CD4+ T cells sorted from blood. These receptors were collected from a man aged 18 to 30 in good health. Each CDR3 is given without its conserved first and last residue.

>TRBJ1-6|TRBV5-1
ASSLSTTENSPLH
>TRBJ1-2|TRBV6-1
ASSEERGLYGYT
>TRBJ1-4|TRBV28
ASSPTGAGNEKLF
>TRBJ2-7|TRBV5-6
ASSVLGGGEIGEQY
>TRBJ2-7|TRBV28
ASSFREQY
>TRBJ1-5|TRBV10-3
AISESGGGQPQH
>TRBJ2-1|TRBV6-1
ASSSIAGSEQF
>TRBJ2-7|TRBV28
ASSPGGRDYEQY
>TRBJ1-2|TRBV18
ASSPPVESYGYT
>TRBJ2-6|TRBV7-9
ASSGPLDSGANVLT
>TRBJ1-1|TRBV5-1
ASSGSTNTEAF
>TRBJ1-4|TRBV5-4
ASSLAGQGLSEKLF
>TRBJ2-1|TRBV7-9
ASSLGKGLGVGTYNEQF
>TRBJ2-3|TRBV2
AGRGDTDTQY
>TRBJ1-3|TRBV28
ASSSPSGSGNTIY
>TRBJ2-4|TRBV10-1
ASSRTGQNIQY
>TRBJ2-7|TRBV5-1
ASSGGTSGYEQY
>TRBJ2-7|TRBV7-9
ASSHSGLAAYEQY
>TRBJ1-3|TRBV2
ASSHDLRGRSGNTIY
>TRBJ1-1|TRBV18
ASSPTQNTEAF
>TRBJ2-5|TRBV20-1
SAVSQETQY
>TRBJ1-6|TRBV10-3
AISVESLSNSPLH
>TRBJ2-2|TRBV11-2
ASSLGGQWTGELF
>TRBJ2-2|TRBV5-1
ASSKDLTGELF
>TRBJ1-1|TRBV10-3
AISQTGSVTGAF
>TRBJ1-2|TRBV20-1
RLDSDYGYT
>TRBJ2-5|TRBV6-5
ASKPGLASETQY
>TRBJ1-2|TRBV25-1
ASSEYKDGNYGYT
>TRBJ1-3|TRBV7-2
ASSQGPTSSGNTIY
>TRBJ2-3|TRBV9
ASSVSGGVGDTQY
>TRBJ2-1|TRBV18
ASLAGVGNEQF
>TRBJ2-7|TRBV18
ASSLDRKYEQY
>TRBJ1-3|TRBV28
ASSGTSGNTIY
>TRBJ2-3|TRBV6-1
ASSEVSGSITDTQY
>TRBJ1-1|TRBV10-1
ASSSDRLNTEAF
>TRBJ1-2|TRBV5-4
ASSFRDRGSGYT
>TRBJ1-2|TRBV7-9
ASSLATGKGYT
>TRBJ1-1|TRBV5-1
ASSLPGTASEAF
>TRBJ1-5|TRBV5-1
ASSLVPGANQPQH
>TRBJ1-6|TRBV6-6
ASSDGPSTNSPLH
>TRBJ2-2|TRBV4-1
ASSRAGLAGGPTPRELF